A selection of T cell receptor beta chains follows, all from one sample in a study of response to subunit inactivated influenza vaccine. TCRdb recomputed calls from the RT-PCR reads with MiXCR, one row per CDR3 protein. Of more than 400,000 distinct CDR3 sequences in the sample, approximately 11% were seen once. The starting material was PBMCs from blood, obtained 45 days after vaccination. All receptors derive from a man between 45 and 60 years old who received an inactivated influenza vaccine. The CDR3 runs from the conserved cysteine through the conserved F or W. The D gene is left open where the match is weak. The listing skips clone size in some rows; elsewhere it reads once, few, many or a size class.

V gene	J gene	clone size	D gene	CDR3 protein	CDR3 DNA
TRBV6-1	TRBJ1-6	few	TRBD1	CASRKRTGLDSPLHF	TGTGCCAGCAGGAAAAGGACAGGCCTTGATTCACCCCTCCACTTT
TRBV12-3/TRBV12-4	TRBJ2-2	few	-	CASGQGWLTGELFF	TGTGCCAGCGGGCAAGGGTGGTTAACCGGGGAGCTGTTTTTT
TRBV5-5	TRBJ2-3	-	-	CASSLAWATGDTQYF	TGTGCCAGCAGCTTGGCCTGGGCGACAGGAGATACGCAGTATTTT
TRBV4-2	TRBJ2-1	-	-	CASSQELLLDEFF	TGTGCCAGCAGCCAGGAGTTATTACTAGACGAGTTCTTC
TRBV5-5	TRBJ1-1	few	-	CASSTIVNTEAFF	TGTGCCAGCAGCACCATAGTGAACACTGAAGCTTTCTTT
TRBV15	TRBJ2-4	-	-	CATSTPVGGGNIQYF	TGTGCCACCAGCACCCCGGTAGGTGGCGGCAACATTCAGTACTTC
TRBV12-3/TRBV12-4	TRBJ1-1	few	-	CASIGIIEAFF	TGTGCCAGCATAGGCATAATTGAAGCTTTCTTT
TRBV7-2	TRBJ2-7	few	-	CASSLDRNTYEQYF	TGTGCCAGCAGCTTAGACAGGAATACCTACGAGCAGTACTTC
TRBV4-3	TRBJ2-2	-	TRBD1	CASSHAPGQGNGELFF	TGCGCCAGCAGCCACGCGCCGGGACAGGGGAACGGGGAGCTGTTTTTT
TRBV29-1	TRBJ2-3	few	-	CSVESSALDTQYF	TGCAGCGTTGAATCGTCAGCCTTAGATACGCAGTATTTT
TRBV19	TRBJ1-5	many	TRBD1	CASSTGQGISNQPQHF	TGTGCCAGTAGTACAGGACAGGGGATAAGCAATCAGCCCCAGCATTTT
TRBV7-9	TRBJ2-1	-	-	CASSNPLGESSYNEQFF	TGTGCCAGCAGCAATCCCTTGGGGGAGAGCTCCTACAATGAGCAGTTCTTC
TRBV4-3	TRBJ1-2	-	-	CASSQESAAAVGYTF	TGCGCCAGCAGCCAAGAGTCGGCAGCAGCCGTGGGCTACACCTTC
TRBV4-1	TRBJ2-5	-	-	CASSQDQDFVETQYF	TGCGCCAGCAGCCAAGATCAGGATTTCGTAGAGACCCAGTACTTC
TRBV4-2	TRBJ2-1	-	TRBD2	CASSQGDYDEQFF	TGTGCCAGCAGCCAAGGGGACTACGATGAGCAGTTCTTC
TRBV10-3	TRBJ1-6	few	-	CAISESGPPLHF	TGTGCCATCAGTGAGTCGGGCCCACCCCTCCACTTT
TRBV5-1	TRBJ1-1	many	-	CASSWKGGNTEAFF	TGCGCCAGCAGCTGGAAGGGGGGGAACACTGAAGCTTTCTTT
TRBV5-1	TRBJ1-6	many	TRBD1	CASSSDGQGVGSPLHF	TGCGCCAGCAGCTCGGACGGACAGGGGGTTGGTTCACCCCTCCACTTT
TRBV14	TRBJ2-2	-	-	CASSRDKNTGELFF	TGTGCCAGCAGCCGGGACAAGAACACCGGGGAGCTGTTTTTT
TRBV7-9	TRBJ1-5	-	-	CASSQDGGHQPQHF	TGTGCCAGCAGCCAGGACGGTGGACATCAGCCCCAGCATTTT
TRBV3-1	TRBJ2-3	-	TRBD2	CASSQALAGATASTDTQYF	TGTGCCAGCAGCCAAGCGCTAGCGGGAGCAACTGCTAGCACAGATACGCAGTATTTT
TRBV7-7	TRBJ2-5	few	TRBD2	CASSLGRLAGAQETQYF	TGTGCTAGCAGCTTAGGGAGACTAGCGGGGGCCCAAGAGACCCAGTACTTC